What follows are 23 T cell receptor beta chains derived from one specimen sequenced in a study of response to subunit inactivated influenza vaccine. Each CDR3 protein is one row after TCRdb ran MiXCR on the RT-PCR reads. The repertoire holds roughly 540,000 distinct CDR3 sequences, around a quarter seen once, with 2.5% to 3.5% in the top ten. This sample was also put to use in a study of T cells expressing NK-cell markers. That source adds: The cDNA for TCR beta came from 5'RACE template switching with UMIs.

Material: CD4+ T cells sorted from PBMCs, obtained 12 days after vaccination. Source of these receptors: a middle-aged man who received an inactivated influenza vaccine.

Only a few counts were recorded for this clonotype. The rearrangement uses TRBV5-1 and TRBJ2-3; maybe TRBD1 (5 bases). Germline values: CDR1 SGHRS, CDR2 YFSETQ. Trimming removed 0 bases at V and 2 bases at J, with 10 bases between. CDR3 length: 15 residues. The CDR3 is CASSLGQGFTDTQYF. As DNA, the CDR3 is TGCGCCAGCAGCTTGGGTCAGGGATTCACAGATACGCAGTATTTT.

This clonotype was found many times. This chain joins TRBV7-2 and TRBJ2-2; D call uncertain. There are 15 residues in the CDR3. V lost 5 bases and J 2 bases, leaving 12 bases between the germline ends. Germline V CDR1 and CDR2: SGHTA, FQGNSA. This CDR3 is CASSLIRTNTGELFF. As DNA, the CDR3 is TGTGCCAGCAGCCTAATTCGCACAAACACCGGGGAGCTGTTTTTT.

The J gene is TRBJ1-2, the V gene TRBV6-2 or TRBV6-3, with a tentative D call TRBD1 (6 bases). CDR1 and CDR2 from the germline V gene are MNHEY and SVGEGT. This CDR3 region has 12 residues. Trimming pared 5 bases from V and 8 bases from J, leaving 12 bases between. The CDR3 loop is CASSNGQQGYTF. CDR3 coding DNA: TGTGCCAGCAGTAACGGACAGCAAGGCTACACCTTC.

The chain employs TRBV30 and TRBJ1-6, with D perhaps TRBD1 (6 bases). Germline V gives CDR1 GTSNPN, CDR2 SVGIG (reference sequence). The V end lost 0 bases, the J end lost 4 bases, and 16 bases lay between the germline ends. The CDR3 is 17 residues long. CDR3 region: CAWSVPRGRGYNSPLHF. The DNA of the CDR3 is TGTGCCTGGAGTGTACCCAGGGGTCGAGGTTATAATTCACCCCTCCACTTT.

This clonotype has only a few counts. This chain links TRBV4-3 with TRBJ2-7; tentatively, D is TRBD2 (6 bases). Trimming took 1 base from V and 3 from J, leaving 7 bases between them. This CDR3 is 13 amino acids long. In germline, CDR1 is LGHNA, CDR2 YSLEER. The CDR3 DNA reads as TGCGCCAGCAGCCAAGGGCGGGACTACGAGCAGTACTTC. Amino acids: CASSQGRDYEQYF.

The CDR3 sequence is CASSLTPSVQPQHF. CDR3 DNA: TGTGCCAGCAGTTTGACCCCGTCGGTCCAGCCCCAGCATTTT. The rearrangement links TRBV12-3 or TRBV12-4 to TRBJ1-5; D unclear. The CDR3 covers 14 residues. V was pared by 3 bases and J by 7 bases, with 13 bases between.

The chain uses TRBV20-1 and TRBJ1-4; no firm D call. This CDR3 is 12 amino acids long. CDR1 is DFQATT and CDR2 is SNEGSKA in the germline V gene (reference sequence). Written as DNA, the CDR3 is TGCCGGATGGGTGCAACTAATGAAAAACTGTTTTTT. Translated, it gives CRMGATNEKLFF.

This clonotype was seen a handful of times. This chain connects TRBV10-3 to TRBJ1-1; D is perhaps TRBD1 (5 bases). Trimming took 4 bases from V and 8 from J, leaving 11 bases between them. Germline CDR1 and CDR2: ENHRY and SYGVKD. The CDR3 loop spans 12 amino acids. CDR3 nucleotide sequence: TGTGCCATCAGTGGTTCAGGGACCGAAGCTTTCTTT. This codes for CAISGSGTEAFF.

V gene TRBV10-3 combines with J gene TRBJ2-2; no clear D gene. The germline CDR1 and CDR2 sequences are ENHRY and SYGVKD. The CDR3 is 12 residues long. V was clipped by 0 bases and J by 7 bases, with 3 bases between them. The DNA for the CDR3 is TGTGCCATCAGTGAGTCTCACGGGGAGCTGTTTTTT. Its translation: CAISESHGELFF.

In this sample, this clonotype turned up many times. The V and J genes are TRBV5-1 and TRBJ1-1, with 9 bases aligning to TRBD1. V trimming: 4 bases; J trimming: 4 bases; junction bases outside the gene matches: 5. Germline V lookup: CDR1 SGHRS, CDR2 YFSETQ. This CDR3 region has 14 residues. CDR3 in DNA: TGCGCCAGCAGCAGTGGACAGGGGAGCACTGAAGCTTTCTTT. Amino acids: CASSSGQGSTEAFF.

CDR3: CASSEQGVGRWQTQYF. The CDR3 DNA reads as TGTGCCAGCAGTGAACAGGGGGTAGGGCGTTGGCAGACCCAGTACTTC. The chain links TRBV25-1 to TRBJ2-5, with 7 bases that match TRBD1. Germline assignment: CDR1 MGHDK and CDR2 SYGVNS. The CDR3 runs to 16 residues. The J segment lost 6 bases and the V segment lost 2 bases, leaving 12 bases of the junction unmatched.

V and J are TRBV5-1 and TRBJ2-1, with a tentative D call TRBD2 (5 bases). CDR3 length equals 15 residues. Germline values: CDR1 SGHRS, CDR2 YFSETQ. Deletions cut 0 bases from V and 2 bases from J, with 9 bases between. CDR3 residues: CASSLVASTYNEQFF. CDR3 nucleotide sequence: TGCGCCAGCAGCTTGGTAGCGTCTACCTACAATGAGCAGTTCTTC.

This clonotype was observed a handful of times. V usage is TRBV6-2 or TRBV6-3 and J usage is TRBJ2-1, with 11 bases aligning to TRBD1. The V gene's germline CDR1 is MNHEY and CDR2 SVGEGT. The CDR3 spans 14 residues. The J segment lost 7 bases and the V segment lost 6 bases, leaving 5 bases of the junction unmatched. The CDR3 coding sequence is TGTGCCAGCAGACCCCGGGACAGGGGGAATGAGCAGTTCTTC. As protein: CASRPRDRGNEQFF.

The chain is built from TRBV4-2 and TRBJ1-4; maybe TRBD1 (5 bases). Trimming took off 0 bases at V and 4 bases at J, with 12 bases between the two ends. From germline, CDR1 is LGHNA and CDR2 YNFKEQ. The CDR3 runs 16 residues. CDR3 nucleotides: TGTGCCAGCAGCCAAGATCTTGGGACCCTTAATGAAAAACTGTTTTTT. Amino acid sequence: CASSQDLGTLNEKLFF.

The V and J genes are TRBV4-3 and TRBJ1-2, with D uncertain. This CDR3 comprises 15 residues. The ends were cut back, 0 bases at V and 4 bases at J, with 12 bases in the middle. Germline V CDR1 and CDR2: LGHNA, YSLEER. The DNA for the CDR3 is TGCGCCAGCAGCCAAGATGCTCAGAAAAGCTATGGCTACACCTTC. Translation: CASSQDAQKSYGYTF.

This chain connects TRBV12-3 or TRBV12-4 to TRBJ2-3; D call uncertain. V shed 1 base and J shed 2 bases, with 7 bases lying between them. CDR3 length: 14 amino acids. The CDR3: CASSLVQYTDTQYF. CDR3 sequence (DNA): TGTGCCAGCAGTTTAGTACAGTACACAGATACGCAGTATTTT.

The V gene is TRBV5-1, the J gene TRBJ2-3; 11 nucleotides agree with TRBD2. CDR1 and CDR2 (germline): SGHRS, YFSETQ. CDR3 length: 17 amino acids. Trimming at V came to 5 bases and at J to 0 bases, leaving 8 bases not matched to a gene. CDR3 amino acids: CASSYGLAGTSTDTQYF. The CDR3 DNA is TGCGCCAGCAGTTACGGACTAGCGGGTACTAGCACAGATACGCAGTATTTT.

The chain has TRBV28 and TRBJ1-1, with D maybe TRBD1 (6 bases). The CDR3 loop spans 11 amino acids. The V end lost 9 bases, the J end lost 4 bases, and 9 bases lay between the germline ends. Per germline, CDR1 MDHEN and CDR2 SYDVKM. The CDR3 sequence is CASQGPTEAFF. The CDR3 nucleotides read TGTGCCAGTCAGGGGCCCACTGAAGCTTTCTTT.

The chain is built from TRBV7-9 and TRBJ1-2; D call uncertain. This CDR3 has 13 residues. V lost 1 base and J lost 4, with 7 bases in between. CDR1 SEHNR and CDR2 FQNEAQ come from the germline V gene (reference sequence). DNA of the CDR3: TGTGCCAGCAGCTTAGGGGTGGGCTATGGCTACACCTTC. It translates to CASSLGVGYGYTF.

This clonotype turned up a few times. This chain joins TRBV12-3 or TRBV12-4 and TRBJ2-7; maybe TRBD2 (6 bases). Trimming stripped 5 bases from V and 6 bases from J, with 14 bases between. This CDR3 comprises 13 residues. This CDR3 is CASSTGVRGEQYF. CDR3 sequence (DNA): TGTGCCAGCAGTACGGGGGTCAGAGGCGAGCAGTACTTC.

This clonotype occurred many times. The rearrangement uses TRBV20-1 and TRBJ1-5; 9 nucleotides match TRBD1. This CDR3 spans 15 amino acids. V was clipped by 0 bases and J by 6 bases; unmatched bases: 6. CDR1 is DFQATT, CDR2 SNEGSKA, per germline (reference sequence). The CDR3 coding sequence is TGCAGTGCTAGAGATTTGGGACAGGGAGGTCAGCCCCAGCATTTT. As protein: CSARDLGQGGQPQHF.

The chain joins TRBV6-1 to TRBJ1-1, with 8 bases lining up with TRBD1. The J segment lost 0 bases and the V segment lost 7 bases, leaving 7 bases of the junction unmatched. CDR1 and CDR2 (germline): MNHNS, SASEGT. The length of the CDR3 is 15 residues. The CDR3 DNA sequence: TGTGCCAGCATCCTAGGACAGGGATTGAACACTGAAGCTTTCTTT. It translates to CASILGQGLNTEAFF.

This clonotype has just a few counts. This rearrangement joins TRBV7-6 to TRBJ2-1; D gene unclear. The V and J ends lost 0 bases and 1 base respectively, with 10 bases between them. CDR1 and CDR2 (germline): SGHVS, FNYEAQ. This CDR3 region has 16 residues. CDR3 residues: CASSLAGVPSYNEQFF. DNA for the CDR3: TGTGCCAGCAGCTTAGCCGGAGTCCCATCCTACAATGAGCAGTTCTTC.